This TCR beta chain was sequenced in a study of T cell responses to AZD1222 COVID-19 vaccine. Produced via immunoSEQ multiplex PCR; TCRdb's table is partial and in-frame only. The sample consists of about 97,000 clones, less than 90% of them appearing once. Germline CDR1 is LGHNA and CDR2 is YSLEER. The CDR3 loop spans 13 amino acids. Between the trimmed V and J ends, which lost 3 bases and 2 bases, there was a span of 7 bases. Here the sequenced sample was peripheral blood, taken on day 0 of AZD1222 vaccination. The source of this sequence is an adult in good health. The chain recombines TRBV4-3 with TRBJ2-5; D unresolved. The CDR3 spells CASSQQTQETQYF. The CDR3 DNA reads as TGCGCCAGCAGCCAGCAGACTCAAGAGACCCAGTACTTC.